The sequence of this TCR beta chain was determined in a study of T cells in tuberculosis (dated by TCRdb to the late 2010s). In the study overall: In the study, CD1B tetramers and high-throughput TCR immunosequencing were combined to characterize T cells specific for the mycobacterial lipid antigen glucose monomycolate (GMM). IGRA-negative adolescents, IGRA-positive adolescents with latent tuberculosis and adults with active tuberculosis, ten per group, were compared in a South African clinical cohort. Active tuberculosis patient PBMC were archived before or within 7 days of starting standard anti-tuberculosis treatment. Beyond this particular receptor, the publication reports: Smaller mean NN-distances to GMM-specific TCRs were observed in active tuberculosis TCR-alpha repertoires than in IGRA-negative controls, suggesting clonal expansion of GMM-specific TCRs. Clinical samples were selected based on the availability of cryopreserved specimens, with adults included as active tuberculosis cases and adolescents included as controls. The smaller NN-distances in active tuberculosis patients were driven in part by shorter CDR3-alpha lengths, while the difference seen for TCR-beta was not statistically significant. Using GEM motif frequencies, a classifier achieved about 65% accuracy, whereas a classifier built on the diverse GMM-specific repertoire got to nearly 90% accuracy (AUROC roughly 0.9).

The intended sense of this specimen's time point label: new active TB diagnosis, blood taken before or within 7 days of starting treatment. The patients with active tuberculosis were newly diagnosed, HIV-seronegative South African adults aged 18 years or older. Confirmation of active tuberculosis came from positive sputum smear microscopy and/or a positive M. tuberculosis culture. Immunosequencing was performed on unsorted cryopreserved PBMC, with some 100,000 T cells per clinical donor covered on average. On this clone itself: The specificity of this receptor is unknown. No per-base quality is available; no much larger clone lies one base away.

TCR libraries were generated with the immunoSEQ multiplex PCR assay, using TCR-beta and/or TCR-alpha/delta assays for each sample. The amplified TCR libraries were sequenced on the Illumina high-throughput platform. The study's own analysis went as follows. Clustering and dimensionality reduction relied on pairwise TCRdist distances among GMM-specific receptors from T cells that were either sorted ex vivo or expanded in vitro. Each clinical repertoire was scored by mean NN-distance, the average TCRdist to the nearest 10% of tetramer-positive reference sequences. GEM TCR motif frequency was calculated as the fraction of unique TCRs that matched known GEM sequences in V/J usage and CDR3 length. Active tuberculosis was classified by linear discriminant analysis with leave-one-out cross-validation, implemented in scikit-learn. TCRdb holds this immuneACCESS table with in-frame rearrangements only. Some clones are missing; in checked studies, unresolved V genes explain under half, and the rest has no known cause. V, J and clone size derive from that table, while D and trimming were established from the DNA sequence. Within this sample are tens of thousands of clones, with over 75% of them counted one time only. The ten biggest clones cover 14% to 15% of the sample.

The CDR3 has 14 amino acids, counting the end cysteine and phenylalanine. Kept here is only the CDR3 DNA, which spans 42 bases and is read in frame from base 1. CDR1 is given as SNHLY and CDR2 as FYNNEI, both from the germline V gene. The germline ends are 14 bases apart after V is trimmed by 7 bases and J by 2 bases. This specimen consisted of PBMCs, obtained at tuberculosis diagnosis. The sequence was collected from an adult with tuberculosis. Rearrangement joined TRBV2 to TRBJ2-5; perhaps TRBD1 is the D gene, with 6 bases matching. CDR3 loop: CASNLDSNQETQYF. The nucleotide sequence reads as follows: TGTGCCAGCAACCTGGACAGTAATCAAGAGACCCAGTACTTC.